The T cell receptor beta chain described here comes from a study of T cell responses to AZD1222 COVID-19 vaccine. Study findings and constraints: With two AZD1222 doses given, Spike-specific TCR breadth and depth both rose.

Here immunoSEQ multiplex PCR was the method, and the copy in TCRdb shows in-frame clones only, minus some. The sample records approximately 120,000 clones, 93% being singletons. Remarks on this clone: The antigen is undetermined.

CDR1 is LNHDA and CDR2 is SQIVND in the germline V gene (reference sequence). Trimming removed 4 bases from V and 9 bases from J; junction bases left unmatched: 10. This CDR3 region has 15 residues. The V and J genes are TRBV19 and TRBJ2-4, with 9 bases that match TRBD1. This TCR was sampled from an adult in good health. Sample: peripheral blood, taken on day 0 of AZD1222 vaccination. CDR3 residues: CASSTWGGQGSIQYF. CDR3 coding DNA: TGTGCCAGTAGTACCTGGGGGGGACAGGGTTCCATTCAGTACTTC. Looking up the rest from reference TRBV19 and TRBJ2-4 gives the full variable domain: DGGITQSPKYLFRKEGQNVTLSCEQNLNHDAMYWYRQDPGQGLRLIYYSQIVNDFQKGDIAEGYSVSREKKESFPLTVTSAQKNPTAFYLCASSTWGGQGSIQYFGAGTRLSVL.